This TCR beta chain was sequenced in a study of Tregs in tolerant kidney transplant recipients (dated by TCRdb to the late 2010s). Broadly, across the study: The study used TCRbeta sequencing to identify donor-specific regulatory T cells before combined kidney and bone marrow transplantation, then tracked those cells after transplant.

For TCRbeta CDR3 sequencing, genomic DNA was extracted from sorted cells using the QIAGEN DNeasy Blood and Tissue Kit. Through immunoSEQ, high-throughput TCRbeta CDR3 sequencing was done commercially, including PCR amplification with internal controls and bias correction. The authors processed their data as follows. A unique productive TCRbeta sequence was defined by the CDR3 nucleotide sequence when primers matched, and otherwise by the CDR3 amino acid sequence together with the Vbeta and Jbeta genes. To correct for sorting error, sequences found in more than one sorted population at a frequency ratio of 2:1 or less were discarded, and the remaining shared sequences were assigned to the population with the higher frequency. Donor-reactive sequences were defined as at least 5-fold expanded in CFSE-low cells versus unstimulated cells, with frequency of at least 0.01% in CFSE-low cells. Jensen-Shannon divergence calculated on the top 100 TCRbeta sequences ranked by frequency was used to measure repertoire divergence. For samples with multiple sequencing runs, sorting error was corrected separately for each run before the runs were pooled. Drawn from immuneACCESS, this table holds only the in-frame rearrangements with V and J called that TCRdb kept. Clones are partly lost; checked studies trace under half to an unresolved V gene and leave the rest unexplained. The V and J calls and clone size come from that table; D and trimming were worked out from the DNA. Within this sample are 65,000 or so clones, with around 87% of them counted one time only. In total, the top ten clones hold roughly 4% of the sample.

From the cysteine through the phenylalanine, the CDR3 covers 14 amino acids. The kept DNA is CDR3 alone, 42 bases in frame from the first base. From the germline V gene, CDR1 is SGHRS and CDR2 is YFSETQ. The junction shows trimming of 4 bases on V and 0 bases on J, plus 11 bases between the germline ends. The time point label for this specimen denotes: 6 months after combined kidney and bone marrow transplant. Related donors were used in the transplants with nonmyeloablative bone marrow transplantation, and mixed chimerism was transient in the human trials. Thawed PBMCs were FACS-sorted into unstimulated Tregs (CD4+CD25+CD127-), CD4+ non-Tregs (CD4+CD25-), CD4 cells and CD8 cells. Patients were 4 combined kidney and bone marrow transplant recipients from the ITN036ST trial, and only these trial subjects had samples available. Healthy control blood was processed to PBMCs by Ficoll density gradient and cryopreserved, and patient PBMCs were collected before and after transplant.

With regard to this clone: Its antigen specificity is not known. Base quality data are lacking; no much larger clone is found one base away.

The investigation overall reported the following: Donor-specific Treg expansion exceeded global Treg expansion in tolerant patients, suggesting antigen-driven rather than nonspecific expansion. The study was constrained by small patient numbers, and validation of the findings is required in larger populations and under other immunosuppression protocols. Although technical replication error seemed to be minimal, the question of biological reproducibility was not addressed directly. The most biologically relevant and donor-specific TCRbeta repertoire appeared to be identified by expanding Tregs with activated donor B cells. For some patients the PCR primers changed over time, which made it impossible to compare the samples from those patients at the nucleotide level.

This material consisted of CD4+ T cells from blood (PBMCs), taken 6 months after the transplant. The rearrangement joined TRBV5-1 to TRBJ2-7; 6 matching bases give a weak D call of TRBD1. This receptor was taken from a human patient who received a combined kidney and bone marrow transplant. After a transplant, some T cells may be of graft donor origin. The DNA is as follows: TGCGCCAGCAGCCAAGGGGGATACTCCTACGAGCAGTACTTC. Its translation reads: CASSQGGYSYEQYF.